The clone carrying this T cell receptor (beta chain) was detected only a few times. Antigen specificity is unknown. The data originate from a study of cytomegalovirus exposure and HLA in healthy donors. Whole-study results and caveats: Reportedly, HLA-A and HLA-B alleles of most subjects were accurately predicted from TCR beta. Productive rates of about 90% or about 30% were seen for most TCR beta V segments in an earlier analysis. An assumption of roughly uniform sequencing depth across donors underlay the presence/absence analyses.

PCR involved 60 Vbeta and 13 Jbeta primers. Profiled with immunoSEQ multiplex PCR; TCRdb holds only in-frame clones, not every one. The table includes 150,000 to 200,000 clones, approximately 73% detected once. Per germline, CDR1 MNHNY and CDR2 SVGAGI (reference sequence). V lost 6 bases to trimming and J lost 7 bases; unmatched junction nucleotides: 6. CDR3 length equals 15 residues. The V call is TRBV6-6, the J call TRBJ1-6; 10 positions match TRBD1. This sequence originates from a man in his thirties or forties in good health and CMV-seropositive. Sequenced material: PBMCs. The chain's CDR3 is CASSHRDRGNSPLHF. Written as DNA, the CDR3 is TGTGCCAGCAGCCACCGGGACAGGGGAAATTCACCCCTCCACTTT.